The text below deals with one TCR beta chain. The sample originates from a study of CD8 T cells in Susac syndrome. RNA in amounts of roughly 0.5 to 1 ug was reverse transcribed with random hexamers. One entry per CDR3 protein results from TCRdb running MiXCR on the immunoSEQ multiplex PCR reads. The data contain under 350,000 distinct CDR3 sequences, about 90% of them seen just once; the ten biggest clones take up about 0.07%. The length of the CDR3 is 15 residues. The ends were cut back, 3 bases at V and 4 bases at J, with 15 bases in the middle. Per germline, CDR1 KGHSH and CDR2 LQKENI. This sequence originates from a human donor with multiple sclerosis. The chain carries TRBV18 and TRBJ2-5, with a weak D call TRBD1 (5 bases). The sequenced sample was CD4+ T cells from PBMCs. As DNA, the CDR3 is TGTGCCAGCTCACCCCGGACCAGCCAGGGAGAGACCCAGTACTTC. Its protein is CASSPRTSQGETQYF.